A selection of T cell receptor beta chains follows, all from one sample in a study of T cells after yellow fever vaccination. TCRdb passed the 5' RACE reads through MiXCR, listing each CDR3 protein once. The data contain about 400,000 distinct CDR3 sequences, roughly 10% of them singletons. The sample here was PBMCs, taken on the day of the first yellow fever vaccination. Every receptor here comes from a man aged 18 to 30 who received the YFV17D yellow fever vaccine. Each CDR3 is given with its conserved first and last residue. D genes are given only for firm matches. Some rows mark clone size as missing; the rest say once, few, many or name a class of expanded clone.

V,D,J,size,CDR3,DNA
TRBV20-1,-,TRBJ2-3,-,CSATPITDTQYF,TGCAGTGCTACCCCTATCACAGATACGCAGTATTTT
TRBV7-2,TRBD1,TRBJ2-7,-,CASSAGTGISSYEQYF,TGTGCCAGCAGCGCCGGGACAGGGATTAGCTCCTACGAGCAGTACTTC
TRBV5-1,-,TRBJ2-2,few,CASKGGVYPGELFF,TGCGCCAGCAAGGGCGGGGTTTACCCCGGGGAGCTGTTTTTT
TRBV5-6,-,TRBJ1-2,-,CASSWGPLYGYTF,TGTGCCAGCAGCTGGGGACCTCTCTATGGCTACACCTTC
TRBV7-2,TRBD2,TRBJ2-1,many,CASSLGAGGSEQFF,TGTGCCAGCAGCTTAGGGGCGGGGGGTAGTGAGCAGTTCTTC
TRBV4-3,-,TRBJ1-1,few,CASSQELGSDTEAFF,TGCGCCAGCAGCCAAGAACTGGGGTCGGACACTGAAGCTTTCTTT
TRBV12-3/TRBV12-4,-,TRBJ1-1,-,CASSFEDGLNTEAFF,TGTGCCAGCAGTTTTGAGGACGGCTTAAACACTGAAGCTTTCTTT
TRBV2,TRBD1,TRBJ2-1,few,CASSQDRGAEQFF,TGTGCCAGCAGTCAGGACAGGGGGGCTGAGCAGTTCTTC
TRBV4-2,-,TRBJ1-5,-,CASSQVGGYQPQHF,TGTGCCAGCAGCCAAGTAGGGGGTTATCAGCCCCAGCATTTT
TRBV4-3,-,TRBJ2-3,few,CASSQDSRGPTDTQYF,TGCGCCAGCAGCCAGGATAGCCGGGGCCCCACAGATACGCAGTATTTT
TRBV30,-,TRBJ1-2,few,CAWSHPAGYGYTF,TGTGCCTGGAGCCACCCGGCGGGCTATGGCTACACCTTC
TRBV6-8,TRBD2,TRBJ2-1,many,CASSYRLAGGPDEQFF,TGTGCCAGCAGTTACCGATTAGCGGGGGGGCCCGATGAGCAGTTCTTC
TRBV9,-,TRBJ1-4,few,CASSVEANGNEKLFF,TGTGCCAGCAGCGTAGAGGCCAACGGGAATGAAAAACTGTTTTTT
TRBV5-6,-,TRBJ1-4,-,CASSKISFEKLFF,TGTGCCAGCAGCAAGATATCGTTTGAAAAACTGTTTTTT
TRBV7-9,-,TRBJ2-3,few,CASSPEAGGADTQYF,TGTGCCAGCAGCCCTGAGGCCGGCGGCGCAGATACGCAGTATTTT
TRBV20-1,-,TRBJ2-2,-,CSAYGRSAGELFF,TGCAGTGCTTACGGACGGAGCGCCGGGGAGCTGTTTTTT
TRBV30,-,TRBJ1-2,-,CAWSRPTANYGYTF,TGTGCCTGGAGTAGACCTACAGCTAACTATGGCTACACCTTC
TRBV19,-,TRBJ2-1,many,CASSPHPRNEQFF,TGTGCCAGTAGTCCTCACCCTCGCAATGAGCAGTTCTTC
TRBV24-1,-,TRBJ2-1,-,CATSDLGGGNFEQFF,TGTGCCACCAGTGATTTGGGAGGGGGCAATTTTGAGCAGTTCTTC
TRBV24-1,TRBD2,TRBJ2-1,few,CATSDSIAGVYNEQFF,TGTGCCACCAGTGACTCCATAGCGGGGGTATACAATGAGCAGTTCTTC
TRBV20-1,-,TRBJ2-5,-,CSGGGAETQYF,TGCAGTGGTGGTGGGGCGGAGACCCAGTACTTC
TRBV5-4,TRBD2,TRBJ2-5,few,CASSLASGGTETQYF,TGTGCCAGCAGCTTGGCTAGCGGGGGGACGGAGACCCAGTACTTC
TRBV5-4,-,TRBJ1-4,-,CASSLGAGAPRGNEKLFF,TGTGCCAGCAGCTTGGGTGCAGGGGCCCCTCGGGGTAATGAAAAACTGTTTTTT
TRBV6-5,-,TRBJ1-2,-,CASSYSRGRFYGYTF,TGTGCCAGCAGTTACTCGAGGGGGAGGTTCTATGGCTACACCTTC
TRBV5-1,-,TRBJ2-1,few,CASSYRTVDEQFF,TGCGCCAGCAGCTACCGGACAGTGGATGAGCAGTTCTTC
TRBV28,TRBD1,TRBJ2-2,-,CASSSGDRAAGELFF,TGTGCCAGCAGTTCAGGGGACAGGGCCGCCGGGGAGCTGTTTTTT
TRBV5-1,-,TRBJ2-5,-,CASSLGSREGTQYF,TGCGCCAGCAGCTTGGGTTCCAGGGAAGGGACCCAGTACTTC
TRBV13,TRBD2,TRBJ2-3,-,CASSSFRGSGLAGGQSTDTQYF,TGTGCCAGCAGCTCCTTTAGGGGCTCTGGACTAGCGGGGGGCCAGAGCACAGATACGCAGTATTTT
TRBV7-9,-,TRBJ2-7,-,CASSLGRRSEQYF,TGTGCCAGCAGCTTAGGAAGGCGAAGCGAGCAGTACTTC
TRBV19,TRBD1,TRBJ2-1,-,CASAGTGDPRPDNEQFF,TGTGCCAGCGCCGGGACAGGGGACCCTCGGCCGGACAATGAGCAGTTCTTC
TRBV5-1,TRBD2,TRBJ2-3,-,CASSETSGGAGNTQYF,TGCGCCAGCAGCGAGACTAGCGGGGGGGCCGGGAATACGCAGTATTTT
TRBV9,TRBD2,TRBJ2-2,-,CASSVASGSGGELFF,TGTGCCAGCAGCGTAGCTAGCGGATCGGGCGGGGAGCTGTTTTTT
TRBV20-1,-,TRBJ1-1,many,CSAGREVEAFF,TGCAGTGCTGGCAGGGAGGTTGAAGCTTTCTTT
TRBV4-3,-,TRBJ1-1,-,CASSQEPVVRTEAFF,TGCGCCAGCAGCCAAGAGCCGGTAGTAAGGACTGAAGCTTTCTTT
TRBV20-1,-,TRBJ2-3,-,CSARDQRGTTDTQYF,TGCAGTGCTAGAGATCAACGGGGGACTACAGATACGCAGTATTTT
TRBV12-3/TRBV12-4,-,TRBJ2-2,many,CASSLEQYTGELFF,TGTGCCAGCAGTTTAGAACAGTACACCGGGGAGCTGTTTTTT
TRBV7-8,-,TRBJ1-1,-,CASSRGYEAFF,TGTGCCAGCAGCCGAGGGTATGAAGCTTTCTTT